This T cell receptor (beta chain) was identified during a study of blood T cell repertoires in COVID-19. Study overall: Acute-phase and convalescent COVID-19 samples originated in the United States, Italy and Spain. T cells, B-cell-depleted T cells, or PBMCs supplied cDNA or gDNA.

V was pared by 4 bases and J by 2 bases, with 4 bases of the junction left unmatched. The germline CDR1 and CDR2 sequences are MGHDK and SYGVNS. This CDR3 has 14 amino acids. The authors' processing: Quantification of nucleated cells was approximated via reference gene primer amplification. Sequenced by immunoSEQ multiplex PCR; TCRdb stores in-frame clones only, minus some. V and J calls and clone size are as listed in that table; D and trimming were resolved from the DNA. The sample contains some 20,000 clones, 91% of which appear only once. The receptor's source is a human donor in a cohort sampled during active COVID-19. The sample comprised peripheral blood. The chain uses TRBV25-1 and TRBJ2-5; 7 bases line up with TRBD2. The CDR3 sequence: CASSGWGGQETQYF. The DNA of the CDR3 is TGTGCCAGCAGTGGCTGGGGGGGTCAAGAGACCCAGTACTTC.